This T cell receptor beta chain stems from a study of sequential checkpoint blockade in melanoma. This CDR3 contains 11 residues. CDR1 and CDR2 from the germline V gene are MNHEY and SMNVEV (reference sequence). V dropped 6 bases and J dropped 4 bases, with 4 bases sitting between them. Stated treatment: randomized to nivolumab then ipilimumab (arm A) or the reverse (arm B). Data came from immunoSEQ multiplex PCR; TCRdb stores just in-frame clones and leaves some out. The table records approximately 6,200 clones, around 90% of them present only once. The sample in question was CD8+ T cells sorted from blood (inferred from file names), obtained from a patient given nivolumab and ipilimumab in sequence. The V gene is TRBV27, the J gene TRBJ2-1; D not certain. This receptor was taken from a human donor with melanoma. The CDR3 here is CASRTYNEQFF. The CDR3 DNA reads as TGTGCCAGCAGAACTTACAATGAGCAGTTCTTC.